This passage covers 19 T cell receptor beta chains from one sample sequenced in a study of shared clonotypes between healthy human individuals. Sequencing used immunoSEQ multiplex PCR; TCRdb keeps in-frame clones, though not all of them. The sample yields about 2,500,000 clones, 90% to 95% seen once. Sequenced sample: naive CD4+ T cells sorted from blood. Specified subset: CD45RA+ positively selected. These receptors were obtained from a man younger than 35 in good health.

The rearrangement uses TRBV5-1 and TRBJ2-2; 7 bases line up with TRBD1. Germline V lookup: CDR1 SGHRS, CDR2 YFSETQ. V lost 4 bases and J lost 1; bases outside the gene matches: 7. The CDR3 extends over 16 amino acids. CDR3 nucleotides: TGCGCCAGCAGCCCTAGGACAGGAAGGAACACCGGGGAGCTGTTTTTT. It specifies CASSPRTGRNTGELFF.

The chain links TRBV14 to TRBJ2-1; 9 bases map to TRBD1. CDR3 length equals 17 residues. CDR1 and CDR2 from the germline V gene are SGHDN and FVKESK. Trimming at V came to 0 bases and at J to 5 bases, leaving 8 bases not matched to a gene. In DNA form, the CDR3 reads TGTGCCAGCAGCCAAGATCAGGGGACAGGGATTGACAATGAGCAGTTCTTC. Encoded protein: CASSQDQGTGIDNEQFF.

CDR3 bases: TGTGCCAGCTCTCAGCTCCCCTACGAGCAGTACTTC. It is translated as CASSQLPYEQYF. V and J are TRBV6-1 and TRBJ2-7, with D unresolved. This CDR3 has 12 amino acids. Looked up from germline, CDR1 is MNHNS and CDR2 is SASEGT. V dropped 8 bases and J dropped 2 bases, with 10 bases sitting between them.

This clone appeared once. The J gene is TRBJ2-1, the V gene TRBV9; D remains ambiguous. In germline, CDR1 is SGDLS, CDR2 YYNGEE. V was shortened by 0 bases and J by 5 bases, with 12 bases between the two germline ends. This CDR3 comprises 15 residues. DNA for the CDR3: TGTGCCAGCAGCGTAGGGGCAGTATTTAACAATGAGCAGTTCTTC. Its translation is CASSVGAVFNNEQFF.

The CDR3 bases are TGTGCCAGCAGCTTAGAGATTCTGGGAGATACGCAGTATTTT. Encoded protein: CASSLEILGDTQYF. This chain uses TRBV11-2 with TRBJ2-3; D call uncertain. Trimming left V 0 bases short and J 5 bases short, with 9 bases between. This CDR3 is built from 14 residues. Per germline, CDR1 SGHAT and CDR2 FQNNGV.

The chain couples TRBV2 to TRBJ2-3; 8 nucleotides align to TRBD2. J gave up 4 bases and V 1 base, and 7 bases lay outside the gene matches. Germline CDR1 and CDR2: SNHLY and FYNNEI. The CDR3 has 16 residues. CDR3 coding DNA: TGTGCCAGCAGTGAAGATGGACTAGCAAAAGCAGATACGCAGTATTTT. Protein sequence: CASSEDGLAKADTQYF.

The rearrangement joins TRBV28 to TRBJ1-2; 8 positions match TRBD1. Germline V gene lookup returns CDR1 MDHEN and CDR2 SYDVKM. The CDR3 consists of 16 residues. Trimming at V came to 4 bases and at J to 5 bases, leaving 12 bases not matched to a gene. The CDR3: CASSYAPGTGKYGYTF. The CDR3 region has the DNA TGTGCCAGCAGTTACGCACCCGGGACAGGAAAATATGGCTACACCTTC.

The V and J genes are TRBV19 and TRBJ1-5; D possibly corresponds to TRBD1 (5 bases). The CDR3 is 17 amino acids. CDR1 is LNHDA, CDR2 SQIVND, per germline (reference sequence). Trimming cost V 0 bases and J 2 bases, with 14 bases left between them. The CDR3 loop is CASSIDRGRGGNQPQHF. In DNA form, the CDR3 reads TGTGCCAGTAGTATAGATCGTGGGAGGGGCGGCAATCAGCCCCAGCATTTT. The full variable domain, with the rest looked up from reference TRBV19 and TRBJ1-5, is DGGITQSPKYLFRKEGQNVTLSCEQNLNHDAMYWYRQDPGQGLRLIYYSQIVNDFQKGDIAEGYSVSREKKESFPLTVTSAQKNPTAFYLCASSIDRGRGGNQPQHFGDGTRLSIL.

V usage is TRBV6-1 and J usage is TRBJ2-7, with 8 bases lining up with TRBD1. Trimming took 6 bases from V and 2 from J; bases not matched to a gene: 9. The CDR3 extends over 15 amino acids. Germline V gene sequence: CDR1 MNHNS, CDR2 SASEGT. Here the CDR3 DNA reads TGTGCCAGCAGCGAACCTCGACAGGGGACCTACGAGCAGTACTTC. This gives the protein CASSEPRQGTYEQYF.

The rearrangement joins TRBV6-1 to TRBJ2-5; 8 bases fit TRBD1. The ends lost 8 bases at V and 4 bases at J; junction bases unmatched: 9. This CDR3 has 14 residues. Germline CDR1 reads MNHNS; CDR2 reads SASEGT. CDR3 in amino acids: CASSRQGQGETQYF. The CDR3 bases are TGTGCCAGCTCTCGACAGGGGCAGGGAGAGACCCAGTACTTC.

CDR3 in DNA: TGTGCCACCACCATATATGGAGGCTACACCTTC. It codes for CATTIYGGYTF. The chain employs TRBV6-1 and TRBJ1-2, with no clear D. V shed 10 bases and J shed 8 bases, with 14 bases lying between them. This CDR3 is 11 amino acids long. CDR1 MNHNS and CDR2 SASEGT come from the germline V gene.

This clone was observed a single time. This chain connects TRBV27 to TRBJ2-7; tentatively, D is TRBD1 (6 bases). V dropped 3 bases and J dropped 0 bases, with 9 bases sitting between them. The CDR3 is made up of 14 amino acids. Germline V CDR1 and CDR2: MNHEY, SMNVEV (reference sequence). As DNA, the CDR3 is TGTGCCAGCAGTTTGACAGGCAACTCCTACGAGCAGTACTTC. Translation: CASSLTGNSYEQYF.

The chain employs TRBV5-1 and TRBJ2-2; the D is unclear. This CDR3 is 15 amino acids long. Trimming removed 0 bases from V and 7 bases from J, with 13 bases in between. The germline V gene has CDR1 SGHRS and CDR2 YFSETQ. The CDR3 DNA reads TGCGCCAGCAGCTTGGCGGTCCAGGAAGTCGGGGAGCTGTTTTTT. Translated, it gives CASSLAVQEVGELFF.

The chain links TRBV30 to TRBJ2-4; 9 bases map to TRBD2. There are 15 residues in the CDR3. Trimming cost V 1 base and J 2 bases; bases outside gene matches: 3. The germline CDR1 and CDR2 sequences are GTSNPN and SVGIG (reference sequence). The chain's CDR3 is CAWSGTSASKNIQYF. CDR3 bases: TGTGCCTGGAGTGGGACTAGCGCCTCCAAAAACATTCAGTACTTC.

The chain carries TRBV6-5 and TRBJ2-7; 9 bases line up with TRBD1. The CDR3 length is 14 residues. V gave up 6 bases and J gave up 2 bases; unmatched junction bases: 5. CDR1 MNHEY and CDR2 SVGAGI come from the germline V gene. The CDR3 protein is CASRQGAGPYEQYF. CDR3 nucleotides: TGTGCCAGCAGACAGGGGGCCGGGCCCTACGAGCAGTACTTC.

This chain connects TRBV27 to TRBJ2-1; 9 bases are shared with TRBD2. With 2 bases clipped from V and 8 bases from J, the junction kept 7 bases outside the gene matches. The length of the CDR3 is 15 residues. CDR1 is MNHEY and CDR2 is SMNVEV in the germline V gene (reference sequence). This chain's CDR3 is CASSLVAGEVYEQFF. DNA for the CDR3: TGTGCCAGCAGTTTAGTAGCGGGAGAGGTCTATGAGCAGTTCTTC.

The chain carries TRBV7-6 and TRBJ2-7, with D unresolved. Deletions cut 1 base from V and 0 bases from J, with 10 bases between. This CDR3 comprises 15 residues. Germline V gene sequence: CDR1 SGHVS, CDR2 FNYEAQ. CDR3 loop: CASSLDKSGSYEQYF. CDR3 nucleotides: TGTGCCAGCAGCTTAGACAAATCCGGCTCCTACGAGCAGTACTTC.

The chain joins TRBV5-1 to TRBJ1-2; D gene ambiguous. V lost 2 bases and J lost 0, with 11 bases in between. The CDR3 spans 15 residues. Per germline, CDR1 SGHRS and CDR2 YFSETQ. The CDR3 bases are TGCGCCAGCAGCTTTATCGGCAGTTCTAACTATGGCTACACCTTC. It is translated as CASSFIGSSNYGYTF.

CDR3 in DNA: TGTGCCTGGAGTAAGAGGGGATTCGGGGAGCTGTTTTTT. Translation: CAWSKRGFGELFF. The genes are TRBV30 and TRBJ2-2; D may correspond to TRBD1 or TRBD2 (5 bases each). The CDR3 has 13 amino acids. In germline, CDR1 is GTSNPN, CDR2 SVGIG (reference sequence). V was clipped by 2 bases and J by 7 bases, with 11 bases between them.